This note documents a single T cell receptor beta chain sequence. Its antigen is undetermined. These data belong to a study of cytomegalovirus exposure and HLA in healthy donors. The overall study: Assignment to the Caucasian-associated ancestry cluster applied to about 80% of the roughly 410 genotyped donors. Study-wide results and caveats: Association with HLA alleles at 0.05 false discovery rate was found for approximately 18,000 TCR beta sequences in a later analysis. Per a prior analysis, the majority of TCR beta V segments were productive roughly 87% or roughly 30% of the time.

There are 15 residues in the CDR3. Germline CDR1 reads MNHNY; CDR2 reads SVGAGI (reference sequence). Trimming left V 5 bases short and J 2 bases short, with 16 bases between. Each donor was nominally healthy when sampled (though unrecorded immune exposures were likely). Researchers ran the PCR with 60 Vbeta and 13 Jbeta primers. The data were produced by immunoSEQ multiplex PCR, yet TCRdb's version contains in-frame clones alone and is incomplete. Here the sample spans roughly 120,000 clones, roughly 71% being singletons. Sequencing was done on a sample of PBMCs. J is TRBJ2-7 and V is TRBV6-6, with TRBD1 as a possible D gene (6 bases). The clonotype comes from a woman in her 70s in good health and CMV-seropositive. The CDR3 spells CASSDQPGHPYEQYF. CDR3 sequence (DNA): TGTGCCAGCAGTGACCAACCGGGACACCCCTACGAGCAGTACTTC.